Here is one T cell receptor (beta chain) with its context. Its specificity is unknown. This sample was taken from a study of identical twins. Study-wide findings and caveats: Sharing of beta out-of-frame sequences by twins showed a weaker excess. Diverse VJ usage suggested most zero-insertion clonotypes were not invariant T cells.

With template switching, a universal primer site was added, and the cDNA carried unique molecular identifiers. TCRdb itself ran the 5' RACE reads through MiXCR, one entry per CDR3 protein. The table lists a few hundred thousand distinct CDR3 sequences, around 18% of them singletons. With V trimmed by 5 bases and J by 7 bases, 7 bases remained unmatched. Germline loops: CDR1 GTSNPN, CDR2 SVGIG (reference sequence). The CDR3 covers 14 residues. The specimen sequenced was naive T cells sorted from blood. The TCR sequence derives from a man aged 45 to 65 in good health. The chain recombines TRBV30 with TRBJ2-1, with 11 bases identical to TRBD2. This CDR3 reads CAWVNSGRDNEQFF. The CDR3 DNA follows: TGTGCCTGGGTCAATAGCGGGAGGGATAATGAGCAGTTCTTC.